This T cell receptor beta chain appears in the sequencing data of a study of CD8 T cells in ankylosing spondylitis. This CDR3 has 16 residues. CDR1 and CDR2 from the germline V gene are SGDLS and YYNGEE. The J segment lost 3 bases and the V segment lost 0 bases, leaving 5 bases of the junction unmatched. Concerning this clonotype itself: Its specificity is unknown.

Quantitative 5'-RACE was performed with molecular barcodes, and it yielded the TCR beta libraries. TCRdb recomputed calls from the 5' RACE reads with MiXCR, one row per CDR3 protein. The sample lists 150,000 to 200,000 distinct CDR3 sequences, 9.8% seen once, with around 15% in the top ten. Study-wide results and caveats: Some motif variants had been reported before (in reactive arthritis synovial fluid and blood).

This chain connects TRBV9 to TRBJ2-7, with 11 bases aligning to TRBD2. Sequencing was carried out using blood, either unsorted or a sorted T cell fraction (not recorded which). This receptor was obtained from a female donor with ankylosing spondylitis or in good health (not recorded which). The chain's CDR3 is CASSVAAGLADYEQYF. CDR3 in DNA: TGTGCCAGCAGCGTAGCCGCGGGACTAGCGGACTACGAGCAGTACTTC.